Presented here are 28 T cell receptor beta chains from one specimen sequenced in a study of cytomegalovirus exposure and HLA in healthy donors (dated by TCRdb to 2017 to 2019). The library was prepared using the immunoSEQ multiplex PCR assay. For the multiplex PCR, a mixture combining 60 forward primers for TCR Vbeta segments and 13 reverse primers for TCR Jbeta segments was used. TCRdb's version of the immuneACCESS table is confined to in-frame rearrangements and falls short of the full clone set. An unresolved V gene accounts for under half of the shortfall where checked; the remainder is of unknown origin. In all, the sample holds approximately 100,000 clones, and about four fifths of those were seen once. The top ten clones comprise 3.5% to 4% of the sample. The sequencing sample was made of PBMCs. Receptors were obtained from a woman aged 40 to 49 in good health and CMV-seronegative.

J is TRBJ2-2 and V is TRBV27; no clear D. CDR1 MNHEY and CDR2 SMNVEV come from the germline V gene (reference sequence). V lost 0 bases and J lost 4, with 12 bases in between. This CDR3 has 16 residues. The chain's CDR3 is CASSLSTPFPTGELFF. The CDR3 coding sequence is TGTGCCAGCAGTTTATCAACTCCGTTCCCCACCGGGGAGCTGTTTTTT.

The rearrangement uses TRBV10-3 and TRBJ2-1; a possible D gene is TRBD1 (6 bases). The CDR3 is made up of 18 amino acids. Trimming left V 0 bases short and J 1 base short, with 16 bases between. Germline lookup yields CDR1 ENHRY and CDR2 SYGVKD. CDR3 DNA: TGTGCCATCAGTGAGTCTGGCTGGGGGCCGGCATCCTACAATGAGCAGTTCTTC. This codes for CAISESGWGPASYNEQFF.

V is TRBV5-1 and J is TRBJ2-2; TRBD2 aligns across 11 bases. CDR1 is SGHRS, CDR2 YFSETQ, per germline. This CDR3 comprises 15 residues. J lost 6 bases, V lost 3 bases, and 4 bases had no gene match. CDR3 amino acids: CASSYGTSGPGELFF. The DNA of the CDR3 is TGCGCCAGCAGCTACGGGACTAGCGGACCCGGGGAGCTGTTTTTT.

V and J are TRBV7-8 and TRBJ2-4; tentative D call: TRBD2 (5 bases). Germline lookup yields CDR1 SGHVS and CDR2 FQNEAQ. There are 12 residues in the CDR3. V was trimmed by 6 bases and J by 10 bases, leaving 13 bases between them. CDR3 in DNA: TGTGCCAGCAGTCCGGACTTTACAATTCAGTACTTC. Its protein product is CASSPDFTIQYF.

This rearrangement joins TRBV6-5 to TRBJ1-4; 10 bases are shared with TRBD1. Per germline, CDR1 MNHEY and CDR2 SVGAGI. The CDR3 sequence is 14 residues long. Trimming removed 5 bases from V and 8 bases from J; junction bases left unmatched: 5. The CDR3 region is CASSPWDRGEKLFF. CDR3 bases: TGTGCCAGCAGTCCCTGGGACAGGGGCGAAAAACTGTTTTTT.

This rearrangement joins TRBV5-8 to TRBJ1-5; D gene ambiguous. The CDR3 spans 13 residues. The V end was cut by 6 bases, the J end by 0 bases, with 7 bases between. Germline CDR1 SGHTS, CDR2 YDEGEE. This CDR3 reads CASIRDSNQPQHF. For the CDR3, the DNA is TGTGCCAGCATACGGGATAGCAATCAGCCCCAGCATTTT.

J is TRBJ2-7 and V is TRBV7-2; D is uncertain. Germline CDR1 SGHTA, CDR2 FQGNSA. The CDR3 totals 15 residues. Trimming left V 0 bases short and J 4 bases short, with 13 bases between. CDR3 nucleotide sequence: TGTGCCAGCAGCTTAGCTGCGGTAACTCCTTACGAGCAGTACTTC. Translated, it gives CASSLAAVTPYEQYF.

CDR3 sequence: CASSSGGGNYGYTF. The CDR3 DNA reads as TGTGCCAGCAGTTCCGGGGGGGGCAACTATGGCTACACCTTC. The V and J genes are TRBV7-3 and TRBJ1-2, with D perhaps TRBD1 (6 bases). The CDR3 runs to 14 residues. V was shortened by 6 bases and J by 2 bases, with 13 bases between the two germline ends. CDR1 SGHTA and CDR2 FQGTGA come from the germline V gene.

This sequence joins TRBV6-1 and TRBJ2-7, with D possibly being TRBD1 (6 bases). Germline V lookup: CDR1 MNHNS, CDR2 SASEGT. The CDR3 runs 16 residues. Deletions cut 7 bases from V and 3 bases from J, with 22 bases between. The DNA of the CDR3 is TGTGCCAGCACTGATCCCTTTAGGACAGCCAGCTACGAGCAGTACTTC. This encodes CASTDPFRTASYEQYF.

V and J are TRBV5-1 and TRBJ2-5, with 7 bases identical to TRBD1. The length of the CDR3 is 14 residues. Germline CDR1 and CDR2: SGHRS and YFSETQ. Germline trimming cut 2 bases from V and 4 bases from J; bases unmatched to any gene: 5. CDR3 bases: TGCGCCAGCAGCTTACAGGGGTTACCAGAGACCCAGTACTTC. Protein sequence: CASSLQGLPETQYF.

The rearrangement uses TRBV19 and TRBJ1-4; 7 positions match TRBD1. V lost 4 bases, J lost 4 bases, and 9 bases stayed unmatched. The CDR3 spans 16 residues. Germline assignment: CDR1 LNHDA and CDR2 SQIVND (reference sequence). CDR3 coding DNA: TGTGCCAGTAGTACCGACGGGACAGCCCATAATGAAAAACTGTTTTTT. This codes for CASSTDGTAHNEKLFF. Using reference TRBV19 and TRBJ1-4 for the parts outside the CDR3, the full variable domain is DGGITQSPKYLFRKEGQNVTLSCEQNLNHDAMYWYRQDPGQGLRLIYYSQIVNDFQKGDIAEGYSVSREKKESFPLTVTSAQKNPTAFYLCASSTDGTAHNEKLFFGSGTQLSVL.

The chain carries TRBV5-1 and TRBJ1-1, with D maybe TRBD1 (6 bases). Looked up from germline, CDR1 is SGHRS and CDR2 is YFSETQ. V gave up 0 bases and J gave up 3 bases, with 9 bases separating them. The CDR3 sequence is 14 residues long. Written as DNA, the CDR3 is TGCGCCAGCAGCTTGGGACAGGATTACACTGAAGCTTTCTTT. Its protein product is CASSLGQDYTEAFF.

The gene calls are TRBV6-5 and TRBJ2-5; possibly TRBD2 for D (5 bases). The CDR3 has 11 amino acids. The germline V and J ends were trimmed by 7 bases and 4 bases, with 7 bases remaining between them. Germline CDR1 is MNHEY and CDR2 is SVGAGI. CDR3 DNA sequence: TGTGCCAGCACCCGGGGAGAGACCCAGTACTTC. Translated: CASTRGETQYF.

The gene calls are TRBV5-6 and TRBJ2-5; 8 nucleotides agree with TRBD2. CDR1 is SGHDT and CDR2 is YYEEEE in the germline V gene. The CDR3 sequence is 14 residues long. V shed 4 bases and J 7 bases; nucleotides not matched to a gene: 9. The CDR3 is CASSPRGGGGTQYF. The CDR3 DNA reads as TGTGCCAGCAGCCCCCGGGGGGGAGGAGGGACCCAGTACTTC.

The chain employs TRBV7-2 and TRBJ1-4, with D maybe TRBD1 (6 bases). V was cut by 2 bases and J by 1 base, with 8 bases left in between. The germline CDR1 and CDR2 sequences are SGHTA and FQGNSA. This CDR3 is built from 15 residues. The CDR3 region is CASSLRGRTNEKLFF. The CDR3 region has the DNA TGTGCCAGCAGCTTAAGGGGGAGAACTAATGAAAAACTGTTTTTT.

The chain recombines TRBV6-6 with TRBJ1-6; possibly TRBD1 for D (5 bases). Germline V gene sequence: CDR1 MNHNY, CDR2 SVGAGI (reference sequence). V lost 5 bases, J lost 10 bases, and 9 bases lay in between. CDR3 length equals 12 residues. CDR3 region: CASSTRGSPLHF. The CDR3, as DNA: TGTGCCAGCAGTACGCGGGGGTCACCCCTCCACTTT.

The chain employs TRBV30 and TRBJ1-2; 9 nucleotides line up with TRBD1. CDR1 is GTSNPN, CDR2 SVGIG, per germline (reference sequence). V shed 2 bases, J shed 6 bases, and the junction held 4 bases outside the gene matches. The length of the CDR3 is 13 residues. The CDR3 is CAWSPGTGHGYTF. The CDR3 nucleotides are TGTGCCTGGAGTCCCGGGACAGGGCATGGCTACACCTTC.

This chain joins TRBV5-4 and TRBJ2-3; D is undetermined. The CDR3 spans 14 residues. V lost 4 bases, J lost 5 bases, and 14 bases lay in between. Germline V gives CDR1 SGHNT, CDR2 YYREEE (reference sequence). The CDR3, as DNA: TGTGCCAGCAGCCTGGTGCCTGCAGGAGATACGCAGTATTTT. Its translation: CASSLVPAGDTQYF. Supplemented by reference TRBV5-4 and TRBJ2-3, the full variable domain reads ETGVTQSPTHLIKTRGQQVTLRCSSQSGHNTVSWYQQALGQGPQFIFQYYREEENGRGNFPPRFSGLQFPNYSSELNVNALELDDSALYLCASSLVPAGDTQYFGPGTRLTVL.

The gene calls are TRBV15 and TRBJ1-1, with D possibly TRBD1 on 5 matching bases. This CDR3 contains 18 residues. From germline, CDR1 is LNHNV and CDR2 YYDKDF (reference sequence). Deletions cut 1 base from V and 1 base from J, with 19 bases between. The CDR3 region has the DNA TGTGCCACCAGCAGAGTGGCCCAGGGAAAGGGGAAGAACACTGAAGCTTTCTTT. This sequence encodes CATSRVAQGKGKNTEAFF. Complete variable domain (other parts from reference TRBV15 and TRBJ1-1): DAMVIQNPRYQVTQFGKPVTLSCSQTLNHNVMYWYQQKSSQAPKLLFHYYDKDFNNEADTPDNFQSRRPNTSFCFLDIRSPGLGDTAMYLCATSRVAQGKGKNTEAFFGQGTRLTVV.

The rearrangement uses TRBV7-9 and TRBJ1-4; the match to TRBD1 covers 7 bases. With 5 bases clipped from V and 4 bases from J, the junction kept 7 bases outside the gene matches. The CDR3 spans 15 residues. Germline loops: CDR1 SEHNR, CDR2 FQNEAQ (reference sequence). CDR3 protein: CASSRSDRFNEKLFF. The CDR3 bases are TGTGCCAGCAGCAGATCGGACAGGTTTAATGAAAAACTGTTTTTT.

The CDR3, as DNA: TGTGCCAGTAGTATTGCCACTAGGAATTTCTATGGCTACACCTTC. It codes for CASSIATRNFYGYTF. The gene calls are TRBV19 and TRBJ1-2; D unclear. The CDR3 extends over 15 amino acids. Between the trimmed V and J ends, which lost 3 bases and 4 bases, there was a span of 15 bases. The V gene's germline CDR1 is LNHDA and CDR2 SQIVND (reference sequence).

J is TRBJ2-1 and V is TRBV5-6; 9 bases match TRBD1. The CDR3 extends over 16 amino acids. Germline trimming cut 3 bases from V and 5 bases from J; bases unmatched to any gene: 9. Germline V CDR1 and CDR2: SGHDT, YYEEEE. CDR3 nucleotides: TGTGCCAGCAGCTCGGACCGGGACAGGGCTAACAATGAGCAGTTCTTC. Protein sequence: CASSSDRDRANNEQFF.

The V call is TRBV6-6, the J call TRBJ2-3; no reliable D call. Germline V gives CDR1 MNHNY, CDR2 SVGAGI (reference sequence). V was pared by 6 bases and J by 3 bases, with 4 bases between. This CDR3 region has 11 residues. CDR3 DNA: TGTGCCAGCAGGACAACAGATACGCAGTATTTT. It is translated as CASRTTDTQYF.

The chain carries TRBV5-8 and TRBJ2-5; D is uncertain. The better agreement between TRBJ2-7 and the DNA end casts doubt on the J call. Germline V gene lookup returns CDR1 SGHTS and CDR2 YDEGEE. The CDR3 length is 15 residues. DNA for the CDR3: TGTGCCAGCAGCTTGGCTGGAGATCCCGCCTACGAGCAGTACTTC. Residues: CASSLAGDPAYEQYF.

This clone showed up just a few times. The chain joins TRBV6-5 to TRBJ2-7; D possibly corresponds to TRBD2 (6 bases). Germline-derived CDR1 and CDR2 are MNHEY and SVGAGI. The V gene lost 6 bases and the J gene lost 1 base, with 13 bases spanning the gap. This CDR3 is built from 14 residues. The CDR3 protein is CASSPGGSSYEQYF. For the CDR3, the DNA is TGTGCCAGCAGCCCTGGAGGGAGTTCCTACGAGCAGTACTTC.

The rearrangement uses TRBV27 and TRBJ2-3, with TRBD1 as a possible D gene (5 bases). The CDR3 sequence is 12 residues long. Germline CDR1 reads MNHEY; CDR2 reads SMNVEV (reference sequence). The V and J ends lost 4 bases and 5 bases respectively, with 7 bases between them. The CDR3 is CASSYQGDTQYF. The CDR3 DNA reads TGTGCCAGCAGTTATCAGGGAGATACGCAGTATTTT.

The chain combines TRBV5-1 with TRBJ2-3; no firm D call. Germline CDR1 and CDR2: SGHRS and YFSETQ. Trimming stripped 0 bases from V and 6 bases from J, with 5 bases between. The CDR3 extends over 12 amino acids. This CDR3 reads CASSLALDTQYF. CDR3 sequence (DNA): TGCGCCAGCAGCTTGGCATTGGATACGCAGTATTTT. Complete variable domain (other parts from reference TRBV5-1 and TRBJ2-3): KAGVTQTPRYLIKTRGQQVTLSCSPISGHRSVSWYQQTPGQGLQFLFEYFSETQRNKGNFPGRFSGRQFSNSRSEMNVSTLELGDSALYLCASSLALDTQYFGPGTRLTVL.

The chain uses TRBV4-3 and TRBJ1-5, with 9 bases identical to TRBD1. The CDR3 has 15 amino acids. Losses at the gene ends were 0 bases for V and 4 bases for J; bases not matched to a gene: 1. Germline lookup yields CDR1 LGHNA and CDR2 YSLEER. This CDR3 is CASSQEGTGNQPQHF. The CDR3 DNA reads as TGCGCCAGCAGCCAAGAAGGGACAGGGAATCAGCCCCAGCATTTT.